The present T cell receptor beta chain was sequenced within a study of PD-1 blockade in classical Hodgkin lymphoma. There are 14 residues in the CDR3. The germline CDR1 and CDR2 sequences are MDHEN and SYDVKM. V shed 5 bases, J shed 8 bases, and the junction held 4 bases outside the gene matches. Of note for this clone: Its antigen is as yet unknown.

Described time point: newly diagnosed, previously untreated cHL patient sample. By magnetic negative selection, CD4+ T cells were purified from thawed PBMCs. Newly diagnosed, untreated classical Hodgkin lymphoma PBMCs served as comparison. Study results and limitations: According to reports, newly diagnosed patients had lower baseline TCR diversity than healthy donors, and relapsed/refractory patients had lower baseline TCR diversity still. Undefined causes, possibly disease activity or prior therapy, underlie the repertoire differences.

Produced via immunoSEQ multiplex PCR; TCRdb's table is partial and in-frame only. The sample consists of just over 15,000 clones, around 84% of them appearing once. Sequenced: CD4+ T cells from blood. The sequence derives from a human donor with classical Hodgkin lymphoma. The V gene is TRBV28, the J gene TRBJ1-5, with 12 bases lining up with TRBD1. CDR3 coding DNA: TGTGCCAGCAGTCCCGGGACAGGGGGCGAGCCCCAGCATTTT. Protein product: CASSPGTGGEPQHF.